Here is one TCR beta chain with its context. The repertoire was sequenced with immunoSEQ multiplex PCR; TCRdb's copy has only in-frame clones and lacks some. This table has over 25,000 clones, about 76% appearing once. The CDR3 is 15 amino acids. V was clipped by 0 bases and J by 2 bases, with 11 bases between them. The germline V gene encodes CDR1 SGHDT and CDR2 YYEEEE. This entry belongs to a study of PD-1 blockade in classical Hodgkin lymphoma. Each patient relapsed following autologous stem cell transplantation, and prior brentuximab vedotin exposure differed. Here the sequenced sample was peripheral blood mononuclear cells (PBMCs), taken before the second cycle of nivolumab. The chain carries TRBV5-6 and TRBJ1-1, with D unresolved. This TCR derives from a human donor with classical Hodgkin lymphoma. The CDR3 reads CASSLGGSSNTEAFF. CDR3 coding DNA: TGTGCCAGCAGCTTGGGTGGCAGTAGCAACACTGAAGCTTTCTTT. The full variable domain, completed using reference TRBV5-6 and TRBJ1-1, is DAGVTQSPTHLIKTRGQQVTLRCSPKSGHDTVSWYQQALGQGPQFIFQYYEEEERQRGNFPDRFSGHQFPNYSSELNVNALLLGDSALYLCASSLGGSSNTEAFFGQGTRLTVV.